Shown below are 12 T cell receptor beta chains from a single sample sequenced in a study of T-cell reconstitution after alpha-beta-depleted transplantation in children. Unique molecular identifiers were used to barcode this TCRbeta library. TCRdb re-called the PCR reads with MiXCR, one entry per CDR3 protein. Seen here are about 110,000 distinct CDR3 sequences, 10% observed once, and the top ten hold about 7.3%. This material consisted of PBMCs from the stem cell graft donor, taken from the stem cell graft. The receptors come from a human donor who donated a stem cell graft to a child with acute lymphoblastic leukemia.

This clonotype was detected ten times or more. The chain uses TRBV7-9 and TRBJ2-1; 7 positions match TRBD1. The CDR3 runs to 17 residues. Germline values: CDR1 SEHNR, CDR2 FQNEAQ (reference sequence). V shed 3 bases and J 0 bases; nucleotides not matched to a gene: 8. The CDR3 loop is CASSLGQPPSSYNEQFF. The CDR3 region has the DNA TGTGCCAGCAGCTTGGGACAGCCACCGAGCTCCTACAATGAGCAGTTCTTC.

This clonotype was found many times. The rearrangement links TRBV5-1 to TRBJ2-3; D is unclear. The germline CDR1 and CDR2 sequences are SGHRS and YFSETQ. The CDR3 is 16 amino acids. The ends were cut back, 4 bases at V and 1 base at J, with 16 bases in the middle. The CDR3 protein is CASSPAAPIGTDTQYF. DNA for the CDR3: TGCGCCAGCAGCCCAGCTGCACCCATAGGCACAGATACGCAGTATTTT.

This clonotype was detected many times. The chain joins TRBV5-1 to TRBJ1-6; 7 bases are shared with TRBD1. The V gene's germline CDR1 is SGHRS and CDR2 YFSETQ. Trimming took 1 base from V and 4 from J; bases not matched to a gene: 5. The length of the CDR3 is 16 residues. For the CDR3, the DNA is TGCGCCAGCAGCTTGAGAGGGGGCGAATATAATTCACCCCTCCACTTT. Protein sequence: CASSLRGGEYNSPLHF.

V and J are TRBV5-1 and TRBJ2-7; 8 nucleotides match TRBD2. The CDR3 runs to 14 residues. The V gene's germline CDR1 is SGHRS and CDR2 YFSETQ. V lost 4 bases to trimming and J lost 6 bases; unmatched junction nucleotides: 9. As DNA, the CDR3 is TGCGCCAGCAGCGACGGGGGGGGGTCGGTCGAGCAGTACTTC. It specifies CASSDGGGSVEQYF.

This clonotype has a count of ten or more. The rearrangement joins TRBV5-1 to TRBJ2-2; TRBD1 matches 9 bases. The V and J ends lost 6 bases and 5 bases, in that order; junction bases with no gene match: 5. Per the germline V gene, CDR1 is SGHRS and CDR2 is YFSETQ. CDR3 length equals 14 residues. Here the CDR3 DNA reads TGCGCCAGCACGAGGGACAGGGCAACCGGGGAGCTGTTTTTT. Protein sequence: CASTRDRATGELFF.

This clonotype has a count of ten or more. This chain connects TRBV5-1 to TRBJ1-2; D not certain. Germline CDR1 is SGHRS and CDR2 is YFSETQ. The CDR3 has 15 residues. Trimming cost V 0 bases and J 8 bases, with 17 bases left between them. The CDR3 region has the DNA TGCGCCAGCAGCTTGGAGCTGGTGAGCGAATTCGGCTACACCTTC. Encoded protein: CASSLELVSEFGYTF.

This clonotype was counted many times. The gene calls are TRBV12-3 or TRBV12-4 and TRBJ2-1, with TRBD1 matching 8 bases. The CDR3 consists of 16 residues. V gave up 3 bases and J gave up 5 bases; unmatched junction bases: 9. CDR3: CASSLLSGQEHNEQFF. Written as DNA, the CDR3 is TGTGCCAGCAGTTTGCTATCGGGACAGGAGCACAATGAGCAGTTCTTC.

In this sample, this clonotype turned up many times. This chain uses TRBV25-1 with TRBJ1-3; TRBD1 might be the D (6 bases). In germline, CDR1 is MGHDK, CDR2 SYGVNS. The CDR3 has 12 amino acids. V was shortened by 7 bases and J by 8 bases, with 12 bases between the two germline ends. CDR3 residues: CASKRGLDTIYF. The CDR3 region has the DNA TGTGCCAGCAAGCGGGGGCTAGACACCATATATTTT.

This clonotype was seen many times. The V and J genes are TRBV12-3 or TRBV12-4 and TRBJ1-5; no reliable D call. There are 13 residues in the CDR3. V lost 5 bases and J lost 6, with 11 bases in between. For the CDR3, the DNA is TGTGCCAGCAGTGGAGCGGGCGGTCAGCCCCAGCATTTT. Translating it yields CASSGAGGQPQHF.

This clonotype has just a few counts. The rearrangement uses TRBV6-5 and TRBJ2-7, with D maybe TRBD2 (6 bases). This CDR3 contains 12 residues. The germline gives CDR1 MNHEY, CDR2 SVGAGI. Trimming removed 7 bases from V and 4 bases from J, with 11 bases in between. Here the CDR3 DNA reads TGTGCCAGCACAACCCGGGGGTACGAGCAGTACTTC. It is translated as CASTTRGYEQYF.

This clonotype came up many times. The genes are TRBV7-2 and TRBJ2-3, with 9 bases identical to TRBD2. The trim removed 1 base at V and 4 bases at J, leaving 3 bases unmatched. The CDR3 has 15 amino acids. Germline assignment: CDR1 SGHTA and CDR2 FQGNSA. CDR3 nucleotides: TGTGCCAGCAGCTTAGTTGCGGGAGGGTCAGATACGCAGTATTTT. It yields the protein CASSLVAGGSDTQYF.

This clonotype was seen ten or more times. The CDR3 DNA reads as TGCAGTGCTCCCCCCGGGGGGGCAGTTCGGTCACCCCTCCACTTT. Its translation: CSAPPGGAVRSPLHF. This chain joins TRBV20-1 and TRBJ1-6; tentatively, D is TRBD1 (6 bases). Germline lookup yields CDR1 DFQATT and CDR2 SNEGSKA (reference sequence). CDR3 length equals 15 residues. Trimming removed 5 bases from V and 10 bases from J, with 21 bases in between.